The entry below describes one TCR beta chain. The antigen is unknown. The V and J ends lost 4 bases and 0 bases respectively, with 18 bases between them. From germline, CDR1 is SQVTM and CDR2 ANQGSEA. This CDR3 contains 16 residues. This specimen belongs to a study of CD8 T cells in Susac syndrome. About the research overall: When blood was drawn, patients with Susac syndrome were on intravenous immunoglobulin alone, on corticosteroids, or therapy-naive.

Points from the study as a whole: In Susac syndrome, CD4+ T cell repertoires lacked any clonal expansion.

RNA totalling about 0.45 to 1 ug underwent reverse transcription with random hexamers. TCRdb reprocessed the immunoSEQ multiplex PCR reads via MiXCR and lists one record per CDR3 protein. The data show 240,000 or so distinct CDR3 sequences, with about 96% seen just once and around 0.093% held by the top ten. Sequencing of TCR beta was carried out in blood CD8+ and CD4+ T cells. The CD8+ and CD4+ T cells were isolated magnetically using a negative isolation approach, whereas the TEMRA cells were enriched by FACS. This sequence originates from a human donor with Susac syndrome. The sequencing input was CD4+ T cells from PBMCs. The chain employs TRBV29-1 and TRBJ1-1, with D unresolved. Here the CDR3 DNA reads TGCAGCGTTGTTACCATCCGTAGTTTGATGAACACTGAAGCTTTCTTT. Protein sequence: CSVVTIRSLMNTEAFF.